This paragraph reports one T cell receptor beta chain. This clonotype was picked up many times. Its antigen is still unknown. Qualities for individual bases were not recorded, and no much larger clone is one base off. This sample is drawn from a study of Graves' ophthalmopathy and Graves' hyperthyroidism (dated by TCRdb to the late 2010s). With respect to the entire study: Peripheral blood was collected at initial diagnosis, before any treatment. The study used signatures of the TCR beta repertoire to tell Graves' ophthalmopathy apart from Graves' hyperthyroidism and to predict which patients would progress to ophthalmopathy. In total, 120 to 150 blood samples were TCR-sequenced: fewer than 50 ophthalmopathy, some 75 hyperthyroidism and some 17 hyperthyroidism-to-ophthalmopathy patients. To explore V-J signatures that separate ophthalmopathy from hyperthyroidism, a discovery set of 100 patients was enrolled, consisting of 43 with ophthalmopathy and around 57 with stable hyperthyroidism. For independent validation, a separate cohort was made up of some 18 hyperthyroidism patients plus 17 patients who later progressed from hyperthyroidism to ophthalmopathy. In more than five hyperthyroidism patients, T-cell repertoires of thyroid tissue and blood were compared. After sampling, hyperthyroidism patients received methimazole starting at 30 mg daily, and ophthalmopathy patients received high-dose intravenous methylprednisolone.

For repertoire sequencing, the TCR beta CDR3 regions were amplified from RNA transcripts. The first round of RT-PCR was done with HTBI primers and the Qiagen OneStep RT-PCR kit, and was followed by a second round of multiplex PCR, then size selection and purification. Sequencing of the libraries was carried out on an Illumina HiSeq2000 in paired-end mode with 100 bp reads. The authors' pipeline ran thus. SOAPnuke was used to process the reads, throwing out any read that had adapters, had uncalled bases, had a mean Phred below 15, or lacked an exact constant-primer or identifier match. High-quality paired reads were merged with COPE v1.2.5. Clonotypes were defined as unique nucleotide sequences and were aligned to IMGT TRB V, D and J references using MiTCR v1.1. Analysis was restricted to V-J combinations with a frequency above 0.0001, which covered roughly 99% of repertoires. For each V-J combination, a TCR clonal expansion and chaos score was defined as F50 clonal expansion divided by the chaos observed in the TCRdist matrix. Welch's t-statistics and random forest were used to reduce the features to 10 to 15 V-J combinations, which were then used as input to a naive Bayes classifier. Thyroid-blood repertoire similarity was quantified with the Morisita-Horn index. TCRdb trimmed the raw reads at Q25, called clones with MiXCR and kept productive beta chains. For every CDR3 protein sequence, its rows merge into one entry that carries the most common genes and DNA. TCRdb, not the authors, supplied the V and J calls. Recorded for this sample are 300,000 to 350,000 distinct CDR3 sequences; around a sixth of them occurred a single time. Of the sample, roughly an eighth falls within the top ten clones.

Ophthalmopathy patients were characterized by moderately to severely active disease, a Clinical Activity Score of at least 3, a NOSPECS grade of at least 4, and a disease duration under 3 months. Patients with other autoimmune diseases, uncontrolled infections, pregnancy or lactation were excluded from the study. Diagnosis was based on clinical symptoms, serum thyroxine, TRAb, thyroid ultrasound and orbital computed tomography. Ficoll-Paque density gradient centrifugation was used to isolate PBMCs from around 10 ml of fresh peripheral blood. Trizol reagent was used to extract the total RNA, and its quality was then checked on an Agilent 2100 Bioanalyzer. The germline V gene gives CDR1 as MDHEN and CDR2 as SYDVKM. For this chain, trimming is 2 bases at the V end and 5 bases at the J end, and the number of junction bases without a gene match is 22. The CDR3 measures 20 amino acids from cysteine to phenylalanine. Only the CDR3 part of the read is kept: 60 bases, read in frame from the first base.

General study outcomes and caveats: In cross-validation, the 13-signature model distinguished ophthalmopathy from stable hyperthyroidism with approximately 90% sensitivity and approximately 81% specificity, and in the test set the corresponding values were approximately 80% and 75%. In validation, the model predicted ophthalmopathy progression with about 64% sensitivity and 72% to 80% specificity; some 13 predicted patients were CT-confirmed with GO in a median of approximately six months. Most expanded thyroid clonotypes with frequency above 0.001 were also detected in blood, suggesting blood repertoires may reflect the thyroid immune response. No statistical method was used to set the sample size in advance, and the investigators knew which group each participant was assigned to.

This receptor was identified in an adult man with Graves' ophthalmopathy. The chain joins TRBV28 to TRBJ2-5, and 8 bases in between align with TRBD2. Material for sequencing was peripheral blood. The CDR3 has the sequence CASSLRFAASGRGYRETQYF. At the DNA level, the sequence is TGTGCCAGCAGTTTACGTTTTGCGGCTAGCGGGCGGGGGTACAGGGAGACCCAGTACTTC.